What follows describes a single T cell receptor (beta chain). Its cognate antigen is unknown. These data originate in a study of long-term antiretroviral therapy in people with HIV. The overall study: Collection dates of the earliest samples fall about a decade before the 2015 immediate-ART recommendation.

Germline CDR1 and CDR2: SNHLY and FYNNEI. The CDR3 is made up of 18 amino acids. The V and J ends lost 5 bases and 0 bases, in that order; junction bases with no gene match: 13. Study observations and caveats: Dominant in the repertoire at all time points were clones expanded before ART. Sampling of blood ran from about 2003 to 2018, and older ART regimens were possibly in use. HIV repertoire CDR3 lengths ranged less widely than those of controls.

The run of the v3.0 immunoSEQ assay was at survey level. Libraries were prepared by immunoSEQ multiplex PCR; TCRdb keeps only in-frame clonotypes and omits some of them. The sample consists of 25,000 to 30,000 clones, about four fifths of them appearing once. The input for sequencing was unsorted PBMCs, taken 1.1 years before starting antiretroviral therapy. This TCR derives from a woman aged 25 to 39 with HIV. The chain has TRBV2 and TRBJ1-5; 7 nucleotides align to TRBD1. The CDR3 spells CASSSRGEGAYSNQPQHF. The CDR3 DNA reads TGTGCCAGCAGTTCCAGGGGGGAGGGGGCGTATAGCAATCAGCCCCAGCATTTT.